Shown below are 7 T cell receptor beta chains from a single sample sequenced in a study of T cells in Graves' hyperthyroidism and ophthalmopathy. Amplified TCR beta CDR3 regions came from RNA transcripts. The study used the HTBI primer set for a first-round RT-PCR of the TCR CDR3. TCRdb ran MiXCR on the multiplex PCR reads and lists one entry per CDR3 protein. This sample yields roughly 700,000 distinct CDR3 sequences, of which around 13% are seen a single time; roughly 10% belongs to the top ten. The source material was blood. These receptors all come from a woman between 18 and 30 years old with Graves' hyperthyroidism.

This clonotype was counted at least ten times. The J gene is TRBJ1-1, the V gene TRBV28, with a weak D call TRBD1 (6 bases). The CDR3 consists of 14 residues. The V gene lost 5 bases and the J gene lost 5 bases, with 15 bases spanning the gap. CDR1 and CDR2 from the germline V gene are MDHEN and SYDVKM. The CDR3 reads CASSTLQGKTEAFF. CDR3 nucleotide sequence: TGTGCCAGCAGTACCCTACAGGGAAAAACTGAAGCTTTCTTT.

This clonotype has ten or more counts. This rearrangement joins TRBV2 to TRBJ2-1; 9 nucleotides agree with TRBD1. Germline CDR1 reads SNHLY; CDR2 reads FYNNEI. Trimming took 6 bases from V and 4 from J; bases not matched to a gene: 4. This CDR3 is built from 14 residues. CDR3 in DNA: TGTGCCAGCAGGCAGACAGGGGGGTACAATGAGCAGTTCTTC. It specifies CASRQTGGYNEQFF.

This clonotype showed up many times. The V call is TRBV5-1, the J call TRBJ2-1; TRBD2 aligns across 9 bases. V lost 0 bases to trimming and J lost 1 base; unmatched junction nucleotides: 14. There are 20 residues in the CDR3. Germline lookup yields CDR1 SGHRS and CDR2 YFSETQ. DNA of the CDR3: TGCGCCAGCAGCTTGGCACGGGCGGGAGGGCCTCTAGGATCCTACAATGAGCAGTTCTTC. Amino acid sequence: CASSLARAGGPLGSYNEQFF.

The chain uses TRBV6-1 and TRBJ2-1; 9 bases align to TRBD1. The CDR3 extends over 15 amino acids. Germline trimming cut 6 bases from V and 4 bases from J; bases unmatched to any gene: 7. Germline CDR1 MNHNS, CDR2 SASEGT. The CDR3 nucleotides are TGTGCCAGCAGGAACCGGGACAGGGTTTACAATGAGCAGTTCTTC. Its translation: CASRNRDRVYNEQFF.

About this clonotype itself: Since a much larger clone is just one base distant, this may be a read error. The V and J genes are TRBV20-1 and TRBJ2-7; 10 nucleotides line up with TRBD1. Trimming removed 6 bases from V and 1 base from J; junction bases left unmatched: 18. Germline-derived CDR1 and CDR2 are DFQATT and SNEGSKA (reference sequence). There are 18 residues in the CDR3. The CDR3: CSATGTGAYIRPSYEQYF. The CDR3 region has the DNA TGCAGTGCGACCGGGACAGGGGCCTATATACGACCATCCTACGAGCAGTACTTC.

This clonotype was detected only a few times. The chain joins TRBV3-1 to TRBJ1-2; possibly TRBD1 for D (5 bases). The V end lost 4 bases, the J end lost 3 bases, and 12 bases lay between the germline ends. CDR1 and CDR2 (germline): LGHDT, YNNKEL (reference sequence). The CDR3 loop spans 14 amino acids. The chain's CDR3 is CASSPREGHYGYTF. The CDR3 coding sequence is TGTGCCAGCAGCCCCCGGGAGGGGCACTATGGCTACACCTTC.

The table lists this clonotype with many counts. The gene calls are TRBV12-3 or TRBV12-4 and TRBJ2-3, with TRBD1 matching 7 bases. V lost 6 bases to trimming and J lost 3 bases; unmatched junction nucleotides: 6. The CDR3 loop spans 14 amino acids. The CDR3 DNA is TGTGCCAGCAGGGAAACAGGGGCGACAGATACGCAGTATTTT. It codes for CASRETGATDTQYF.